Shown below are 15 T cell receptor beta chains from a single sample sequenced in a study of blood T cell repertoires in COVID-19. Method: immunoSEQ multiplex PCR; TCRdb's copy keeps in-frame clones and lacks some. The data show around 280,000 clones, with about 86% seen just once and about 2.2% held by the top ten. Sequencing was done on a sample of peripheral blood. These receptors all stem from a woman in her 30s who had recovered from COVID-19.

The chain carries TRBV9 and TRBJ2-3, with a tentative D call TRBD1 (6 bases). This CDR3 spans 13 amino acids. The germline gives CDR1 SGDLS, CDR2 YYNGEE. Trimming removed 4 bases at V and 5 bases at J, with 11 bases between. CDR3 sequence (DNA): TGTGCCAGCAGCTTACAGGGAAAAGATACGCAGTATTTT. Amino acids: CASSLQGKDTQYF.

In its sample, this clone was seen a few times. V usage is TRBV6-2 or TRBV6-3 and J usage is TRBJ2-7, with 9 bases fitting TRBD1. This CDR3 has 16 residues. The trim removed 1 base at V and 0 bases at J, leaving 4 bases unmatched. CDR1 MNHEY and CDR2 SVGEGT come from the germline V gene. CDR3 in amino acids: CASSYWPQGASYEQYF. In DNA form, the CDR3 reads TGTGCCAGCAGTTACTGGCCACAGGGGGCCTCCTACGAGCAGTACTTC.

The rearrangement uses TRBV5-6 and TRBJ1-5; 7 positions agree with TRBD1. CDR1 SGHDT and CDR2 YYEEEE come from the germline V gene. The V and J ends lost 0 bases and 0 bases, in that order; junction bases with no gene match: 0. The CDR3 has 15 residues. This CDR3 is CASSLGDSSNQPQHF. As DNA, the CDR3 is TGTGCCAGCAGCTTGGGGGACAGTAGCAATCAGCCCCAGCATTTT.

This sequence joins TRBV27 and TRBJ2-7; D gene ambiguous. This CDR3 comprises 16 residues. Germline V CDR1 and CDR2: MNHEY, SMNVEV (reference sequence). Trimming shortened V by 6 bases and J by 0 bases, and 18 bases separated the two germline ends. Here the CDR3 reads CASSQILSGDSYEQYF. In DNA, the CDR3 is TGTGCCAGCAGCCAGATCCTCTCCGGAGACTCCTACGAGCAGTACTTC.

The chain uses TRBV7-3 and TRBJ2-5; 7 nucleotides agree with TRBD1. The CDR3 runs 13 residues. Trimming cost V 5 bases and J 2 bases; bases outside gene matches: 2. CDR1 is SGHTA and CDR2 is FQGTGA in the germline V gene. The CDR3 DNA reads TGTGCCAGCAGCCGGGGACAGCAAGAGACCCAGTACTTC. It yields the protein CASSRGQQETQYF.

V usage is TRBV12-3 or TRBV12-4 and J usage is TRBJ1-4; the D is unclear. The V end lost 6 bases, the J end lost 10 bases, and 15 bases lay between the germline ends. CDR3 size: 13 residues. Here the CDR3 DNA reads TGTGCCAGCAGCACGGACTTGGAAGTAAAACTGTTTTTT. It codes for CASSTDLEVKLFF.

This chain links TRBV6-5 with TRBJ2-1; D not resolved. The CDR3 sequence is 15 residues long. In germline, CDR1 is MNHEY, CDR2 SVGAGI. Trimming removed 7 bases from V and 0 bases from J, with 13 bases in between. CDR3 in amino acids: CASTQYTSSYNEQFF. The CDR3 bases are TGTGCCAGCACTCAATACACAAGCTCCTACAATGAGCAGTTCTTC.

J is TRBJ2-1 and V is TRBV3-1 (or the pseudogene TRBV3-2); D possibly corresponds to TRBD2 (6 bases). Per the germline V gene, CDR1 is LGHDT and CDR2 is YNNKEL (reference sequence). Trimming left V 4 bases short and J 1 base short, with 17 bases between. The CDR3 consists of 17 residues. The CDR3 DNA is TGTGCCAGCAGCCGGTCCGATGGGAGGCAATCCTACAATGAGCAGTTCTTC. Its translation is CASSRSDGRQSYNEQFF.

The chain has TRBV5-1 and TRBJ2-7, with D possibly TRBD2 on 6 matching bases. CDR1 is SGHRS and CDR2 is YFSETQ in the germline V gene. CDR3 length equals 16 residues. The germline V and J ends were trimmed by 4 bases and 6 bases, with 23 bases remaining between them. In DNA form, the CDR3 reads TGCGCCAGCAGCCCATCCCTAGGGACTGGTCCACGCGAGCAGTACTTC. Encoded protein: CASSPSLGTGPREQYF.

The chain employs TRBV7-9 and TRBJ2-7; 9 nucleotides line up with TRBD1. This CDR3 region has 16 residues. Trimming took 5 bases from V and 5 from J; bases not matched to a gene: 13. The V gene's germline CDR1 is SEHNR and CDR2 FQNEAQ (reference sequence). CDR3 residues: CASSRLLDRGRHEQYF. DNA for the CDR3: TGTGCCAGCAGCCGCCTCCTGGACAGGGGTCGCCACGAGCAGTACTTC.

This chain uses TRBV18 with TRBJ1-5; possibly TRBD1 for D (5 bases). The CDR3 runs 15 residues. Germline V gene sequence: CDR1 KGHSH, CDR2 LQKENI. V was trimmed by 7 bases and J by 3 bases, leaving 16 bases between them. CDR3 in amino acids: CASWGGTRDNQPQHF. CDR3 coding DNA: TGTGCCAGCTGGGGGGGGACCAGGGACAATCAGCCCCAGCATTTT.

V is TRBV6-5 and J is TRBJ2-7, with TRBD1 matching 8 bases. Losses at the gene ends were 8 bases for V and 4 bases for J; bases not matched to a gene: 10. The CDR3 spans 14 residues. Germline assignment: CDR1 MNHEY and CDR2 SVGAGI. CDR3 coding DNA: TGTGCCAGCGACCGCGCGCAGGGGGCGTACGAGCAGTACTTC. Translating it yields CASDRAQGAYEQYF.

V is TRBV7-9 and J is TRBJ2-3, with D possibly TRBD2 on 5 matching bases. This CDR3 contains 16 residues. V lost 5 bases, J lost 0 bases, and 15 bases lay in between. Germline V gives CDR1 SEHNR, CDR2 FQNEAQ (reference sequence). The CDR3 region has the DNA TGTGCCAGCAGCCCGTCACGGAGGACTAGCACAGATACGCAGTATTTT. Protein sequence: CASSPSRRTSTDTQYF.

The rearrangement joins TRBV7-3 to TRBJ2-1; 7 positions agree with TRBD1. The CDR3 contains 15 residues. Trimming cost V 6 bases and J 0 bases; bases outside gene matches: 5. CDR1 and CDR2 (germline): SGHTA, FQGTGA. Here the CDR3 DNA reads TGTGCCAGCAGTCTTACAGGGGTCTCCTACAATGAGCAGTTCTTC. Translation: CASSLTGVSYNEQFF.

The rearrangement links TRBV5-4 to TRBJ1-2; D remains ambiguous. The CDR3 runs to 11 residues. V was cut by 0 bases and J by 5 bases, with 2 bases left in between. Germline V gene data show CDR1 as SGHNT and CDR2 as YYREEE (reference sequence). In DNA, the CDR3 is TGTGCCAGCAGCTTGGCGTATGGCTACACCTTC. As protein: CASSLAYGYTF.